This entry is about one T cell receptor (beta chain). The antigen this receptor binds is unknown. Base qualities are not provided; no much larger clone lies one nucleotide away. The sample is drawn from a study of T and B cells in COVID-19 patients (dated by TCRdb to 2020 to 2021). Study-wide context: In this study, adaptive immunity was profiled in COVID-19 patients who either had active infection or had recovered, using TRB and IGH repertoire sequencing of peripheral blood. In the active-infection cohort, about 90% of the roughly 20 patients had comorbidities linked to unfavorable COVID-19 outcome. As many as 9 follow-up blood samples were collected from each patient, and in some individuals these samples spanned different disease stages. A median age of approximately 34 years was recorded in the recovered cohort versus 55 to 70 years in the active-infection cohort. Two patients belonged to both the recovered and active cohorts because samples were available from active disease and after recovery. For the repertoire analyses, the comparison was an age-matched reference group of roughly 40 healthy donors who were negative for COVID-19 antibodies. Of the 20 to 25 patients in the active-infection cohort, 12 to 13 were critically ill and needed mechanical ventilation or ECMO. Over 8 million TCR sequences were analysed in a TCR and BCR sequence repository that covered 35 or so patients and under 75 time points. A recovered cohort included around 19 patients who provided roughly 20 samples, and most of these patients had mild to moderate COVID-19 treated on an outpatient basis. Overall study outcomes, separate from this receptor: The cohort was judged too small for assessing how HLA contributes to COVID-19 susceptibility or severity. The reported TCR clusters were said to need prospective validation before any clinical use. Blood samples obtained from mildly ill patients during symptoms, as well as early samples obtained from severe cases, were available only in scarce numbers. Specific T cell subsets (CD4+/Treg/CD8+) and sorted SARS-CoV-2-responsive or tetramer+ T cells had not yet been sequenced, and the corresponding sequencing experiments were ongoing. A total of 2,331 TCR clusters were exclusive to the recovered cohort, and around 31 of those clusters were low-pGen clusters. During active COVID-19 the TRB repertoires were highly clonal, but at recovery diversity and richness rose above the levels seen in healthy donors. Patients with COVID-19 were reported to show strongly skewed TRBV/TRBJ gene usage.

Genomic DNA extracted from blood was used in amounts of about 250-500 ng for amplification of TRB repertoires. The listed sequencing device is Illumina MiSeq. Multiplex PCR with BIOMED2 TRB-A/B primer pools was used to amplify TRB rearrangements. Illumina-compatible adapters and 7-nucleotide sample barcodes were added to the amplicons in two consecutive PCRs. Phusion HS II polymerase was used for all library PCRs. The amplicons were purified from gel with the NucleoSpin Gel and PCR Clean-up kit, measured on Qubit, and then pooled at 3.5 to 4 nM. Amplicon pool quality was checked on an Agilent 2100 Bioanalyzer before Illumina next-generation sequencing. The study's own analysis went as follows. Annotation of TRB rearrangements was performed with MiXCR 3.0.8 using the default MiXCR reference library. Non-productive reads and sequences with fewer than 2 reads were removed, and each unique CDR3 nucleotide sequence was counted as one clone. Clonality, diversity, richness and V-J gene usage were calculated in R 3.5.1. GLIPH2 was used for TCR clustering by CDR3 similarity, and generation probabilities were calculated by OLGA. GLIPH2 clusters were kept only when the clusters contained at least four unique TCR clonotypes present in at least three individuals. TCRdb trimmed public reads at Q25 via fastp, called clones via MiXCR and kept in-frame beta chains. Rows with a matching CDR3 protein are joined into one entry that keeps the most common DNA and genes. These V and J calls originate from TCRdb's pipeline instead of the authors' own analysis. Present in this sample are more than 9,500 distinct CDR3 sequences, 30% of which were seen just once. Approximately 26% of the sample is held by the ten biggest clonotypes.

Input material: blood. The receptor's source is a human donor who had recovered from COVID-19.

The CDR3 is CATSEPGPRETQYF. The DNA sequence follows: TGTGCCACCAGTGAACCGGGCCCTCGGGAGACCCAGTACTTC. The sequence is built from TRBV24-1 and TRBJ2-5, with an unclear D gene assignment. Per the germline V gene, KGHDR is the CDR1 and SFDVKD is the CDR2. From cysteine to phenylalanine, the CDR3 is 14 amino acids long. Only the CDR3 DNA is retained, 42 bases long and in frame from the first base. V lost 4 bases and J lost 5 bases; the stretch between them is 13 bases long.